These 22 T cell receptor beta chains were all obtained from the same sample, sequenced in a study of cytomegalovirus exposure and HLA in healthy donors. The repertoire was sequenced with immunoSEQ multiplex PCR; TCRdb's copy has only in-frame clones and lacks some. The table includes 200,000 or so clones, about 90% detected once. The specimen sequenced was PBMCs. The source is a woman younger than 30 in good health and CMV-seronegative.

A few counts support this clone. This sequence joins TRBV19 and TRBJ1-1; TRBD1 might be the D (6 bases). Per germline, CDR1 LNHDA and CDR2 SQIVND (reference sequence). Trimming cost V 2 bases and J 6 bases, with 13 bases left between them. This CDR3 is built from 14 residues. CDR3 bases: TGTGCCAGTAGTATAACAGGGTCCAGCGCTGAAGCTTTCTTT. Its translation: CASSITGSSAEAFF. Full variable domain (rest looked up from reference TRBV19 and TRBJ1-1): DGGITQSPKYLFRKEGQNVTLSCEQNLNHDAMYWYRQDPGQGLRLIYYSQIVNDFQKGDIAEGYSVSREKKESFPLTVTSAQKNPTAFYLCASSITGSSAEAFFGQGTRLTVV.

This chain links TRBV11-2 with TRBJ2-7; 9 nucleotides line up with TRBD2. CDR3 length: 14 residues. Germline loops: CDR1 SGHAT, CDR2 FQNNGV. V shed 1 base, J shed 6 bases, and the junction held 4 bases outside the gene matches. The CDR3 DNA follows: TGTGCCAGCAGCTTAGTAGCGGGAGATCGCGAGCAGTACTTC. Protein sequence: CASSLVAGDREQYF.

The chain carries TRBV11-2 and TRBJ1-1, with D possibly being TRBD1 (5 bases). Trimming stripped 1 base from V and 3 bases from J, with 15 bases between. Germline lookup yields CDR1 SGHAT and CDR2 FQNNGV. This CDR3 comprises 16 residues. For the CDR3, the DNA is TGTGCCAGCAGCTTAGGACACGGGGCGGGGGACACTGAAGCTTTCTTT. It codes for CASSLGHGAGDTEAFF. Full variable domain (remainder filled in from reference TRBV11-2 and TRBJ1-1): EAGVAQSPRYKIIEKRQSVAFWCNPISGHATLYWYQQILGQGPKLLIQFQNNGVVDDSQLPKDRFSAERLKGVDSTLKIQPAKLEDSAVYLCASSLGHGAGDTEAFFGQGTRLTVV.

The chain links TRBV2 to TRBJ1-1; 8 nucleotides match TRBD1. V dropped 4 bases and J dropped 0; count of bases not matched to a gene: 10. The CDR3 has 17 amino acids. CDR1 SNHLY and CDR2 FYNNEI come from the germline V gene. The CDR3 nucleotides are TGTGCCAGCAGTGGAAACGCGGACAGGGCGATGAACACTGAAGCTTTCTTT. The encoded protein is CASSGNADRAMNTEAFF.

The chain uses TRBV25-1 and TRBJ2-7; no definite D call. Germline V gene data show CDR1 as MGHDK and CDR2 as SYGVNS. This CDR3 is built from 13 residues. V was trimmed by 3 bases and J by 1 base, leaving 7 bases between them. CDR3 DNA sequence: TGTGCCAGCAGTGACCCAGGTTCCTACGAGCAGTACTTC. It translates to CASSDPGSYEQYF.

The rearrangement links TRBV5-1 to TRBJ1-2; TRBD1 is a possible D gene (5 bases). Germline assignment: CDR1 SGHRS and CDR2 YFSETQ. V was clipped by 0 bases and J by 4 bases, with 16 bases between them. The CDR3 extends over 16 amino acids. The CDR3 coding sequence is TGCGCCAGCAGCTTGGCGGGACCGGGAGATGGCTATGGCTACACCTTC. Residues: CASSLAGPGDGYGYTF.

The gene calls are TRBV28 and TRBJ2-2; 8 bases align to TRBD1. This CDR3 contains 20 residues. After removal of 4 bases from V and 3 bases from J, the junction contained 19 bases not matched to a gene. From germline, CDR1 is MDHEN and CDR2 SYDVKM. In nucleotides, the CDR3 is TGTGCCAGCAGTTCCCGACCCACCGGGGGACAGGTTAAGGACACCGGGGAGCTGTTTTTT. Residues: CASSSRPTGGQVKDTGELFF.

This sequence joins TRBV5-1 and TRBJ2-1; TRBD2 agrees at 8 bases. This CDR3 has 17 amino acids. Germline V gives CDR1 SGHRS, CDR2 YFSETQ. J lost 3 bases, V lost 7 bases, and 15 bases had no gene match. This CDR3 is CASQNERLAGIYNEQFF. Here the CDR3 DNA reads TGCGCCAGCCAAAATGAGAGGCTAGCGGGCATCTACAATGAGCAGTTCTTC.

As regards this clone: The same CDR3 is also encoded by other DNA sequences in this sample. The J gene is TRBJ2-1, the V gene TRBV5-1; 10 bases match TRBD2. CDR1 SGHRS and CDR2 YFSETQ come from the germline V gene. V lost 0 bases, J lost 3 bases, and 0 bases stayed unmatched. The CDR3 runs 15 residues. Here the CDR3 reads CASSLVAGGYNEQFF. In DNA form, the CDR3 reads TGCGCCAGCAGCTTGGTAGCGGGAGGCTACAATGAGCAGTTCTTC.

The rearrangement links TRBV7-9 to TRBJ1-1; 9 bases align to TRBD1. CDR3 length equals 14 residues. V trimming: 4 bases; J trimming: 6 bases; junction bases outside the gene matches: 6. The germline V gene encodes CDR1 SEHNR and CDR2 FQNEAQ (reference sequence). The CDR3 DNA reads TGTGCCAGCAGCTCAGACAGGGGGTACGCTGAAGCTTTCTTT. The encoded protein is CASSSDRGYAEAFF.

The chain is built from TRBV27 and TRBJ2-1; 10 bases map to TRBD2. CDR3 length equals 15 residues. Germline V gene data show CDR1 as MNHEY and CDR2 as SMNVEV (reference sequence). V lost 5 bases, J lost 8 bases, and 9 bases stayed unmatched. CDR3 nucleotides: TGTGCCAGCAGTCCTCCGGGACTAGCGATCCATGAGCAGTTCTTC. It specifies CASSPPGLAIHEQFF.

The chain employs TRBV5-1 and TRBJ1-1; 8 bases are a match to TRBD1. Germline trimming cut 2 bases from V and 0 bases from J; bases unmatched to any gene: 3. The CDR3 length is 15 residues. Per the germline V gene, CDR1 is SGHRS and CDR2 is YFSETQ. As DNA, the CDR3 is TGCGCCAGCAGCTTATACAGGGGGTTGAACACTGAAGCTTTCTTT. This translates into CASSLYRGLNTEAFF.

CDR3 loop: CASSQATAGYGYTF. CDR3 DNA: TGTGCCAGTAGTCAGGCTACAGCCGGCTATGGCTACACCTTC. J is TRBJ1-2 and V is TRBV19, with D unresolved. The V end was cut by 5 bases, the J end by 4 bases, with 14 bases between. The CDR3 covers 14 residues. Germline CDR1 LNHDA, CDR2 SQIVND (reference sequence).

This clone has more than one count but fewer than ten. The chain recombines TRBV7-9 with TRBJ1-5; D call uncertain. V lost 5 bases to trimming and J lost 5 bases, with 7 bases between them. Germline V CDR1 and CDR2: SEHNR, FQNEAQ (reference sequence). CDR3 length: 12 residues. For the CDR3, the DNA is TGTGCCAGCAGCCCGGGTGATCAGCCCCAGCATTTT. Its protein is CASSPGDQPQHF.

This chain links TRBV7-9 with TRBJ1-1; D might be TRBD1 (6 bases). CDR1 and CDR2 from the germline V gene are SEHNR and FQNEAQ (reference sequence). V was trimmed by 3 bases and J by 2 bases, leaving 10 bases between them. The CDR3 is made up of 14 amino acids. CDR3 residues: CASSFGQTNTEAFF. CDR3 sequence (DNA): TGTGCCAGCAGCTTCGGACAGACTAACACTGAAGCTTTCTTT.

This chain connects TRBV9 to TRBJ2-2, with D unresolved. Trimming removed 0 bases at V and 5 bases at J, with 5 bases between. CDR3 length: 13 residues. Per the germline V gene, CDR1 is SGDLS and CDR2 is YYNGEE. In nucleotides, the CDR3 is TGTGCCAGCAGCGTAGCTAGGACCGGGGAGCTGTTTTTT. Encoded protein: CASSVARTGELFF.

The sample holds one count of this clone. The gene calls are TRBV7-9 and TRBJ2-1; 9 positions agree with TRBD1. The CDR3 runs 16 residues. Germline values: CDR1 SEHNR, CDR2 FQNEAQ (reference sequence). Trimming took 0 bases from V and 4 from J; bases not matched to a gene: 4. The CDR3 loop is CASSLAVGTGYNEQFF. In nucleotides, the CDR3 is TGTGCCAGCAGCTTAGCGGTAGGGACAGGGTACAATGAGCAGTTCTTC.

The rearrangement uses TRBV5-1 and TRBJ2-1; 7 bases line up with TRBD1. Looked up from germline, CDR1 is SGHRS and CDR2 is YFSETQ. This CDR3 has 16 residues. V dropped 4 bases and J dropped 4; count of bases not matched to a gene: 11. The CDR3 nucleotides read TGCGCCAGCAGCAGACAAGGGGGCCAAACGTACAATGAGCAGTTCTTC. It encodes CASSRQGGQTYNEQFF.

The chain employs TRBV5-1 and TRBJ2-1; D is unresolved. Germline CDR1 is SGHRS and CDR2 is YFSETQ. There are 16 residues in the CDR3. V gave up 0 bases and J gave up 1 base, with 11 bases separating them. This chain's CDR3 is CASSLEPLSSYNEQFF. The CDR3 DNA sequence: TGCGCCAGCAGCTTGGAGCCCCTAAGTTCCTACAATGAGCAGTTCTTC.

The CDR3 sequence: CASSNTGNQPQHF. The CDR3 DNA reads TGTGCCAGCAGTAACACAGGGAATCAGCCCCAGCATTTT. This chain uses TRBV6-5 with TRBJ1-5, with D possibly TRBD1 on 6 matching bases. This CDR3 has 13 amino acids. Trimming took off 5 bases at V and 4 bases at J, with 9 bases between the two ends. Germline CDR1 reads MNHEY; CDR2 reads SVGAGI.

V and J are TRBV6-6 and TRBJ2-7, with D possibly TRBD2 on 5 matching bases. With 6 bases removed from V and 7 bases from J, the gap between germline ends came to 19 bases. The CDR3 runs 14 residues. Germline V gene data show CDR1 as MNHNY and CDR2 as SVGAGI (reference sequence). CDR3 loop: CASSRPTEGLEQYF. In nucleotides, the CDR3 is TGTGCCAGCAGCCGTCCGACTGAGGGTTTGGAGCAGTACTTC.

The rearrangement uses TRBV11-3 and TRBJ2-3; TRBD1 is a possible D gene (6 bases). CDR1 and CDR2 from the germline V gene are SGHNT and YENEEA. V dropped 5 bases and J dropped 6 bases, with 18 bases sitting between them. The CDR3 sequence is 15 residues long. CDR3 DNA sequence: TGTGCCAGCAGCCAGGGGTCGTCAGAGTTGGATACGCAGTATTTT. Translated, it gives CASSQGSSELDTQYF.